This entry lists 3 T cell receptor beta chains sequenced from one sample in a study of glioma-infiltrating T cells after dendritic cell vaccination. TCRdb keeps only in-frame clones here, not all; method: immunoSEQ multiplex PCR. The sample holds more than 70,000 clones, around 86% seen once. The time point was: after dendritic cell vaccination, including at tumor progression/relapse. The sequencing used blood, collected after dendritic cell vaccination. These receptors came from a human donor with glioblastoma.

Details on this clone: The same CDR3 also results from other DNA sequences found in this sample. The genes are TRBV6-5 and TRBJ2-7; 8 positions agree with TRBD2. This CDR3 region has 14 residues. Losses at the gene ends were 5 bases for V and 1 base for J; bases not matched to a gene: 4. CDR1 and CDR2 from the germline V gene are MNHEY and SVGAGI. The CDR3 sequence is CASSLGTSSYEQYF. CDR3 nucleotide sequence: TGTGCCAGCAGTCTAGGGACTAGTTCCTACGAGCAGTACTTC.

This sequence joins TRBV27 and TRBJ1-2; 9 bases are shared with TRBD1. Germline V gene lookup returns CDR1 MNHEY and CDR2 SMNVEV (reference sequence). The CDR3 length is 15 residues. Trimming cost V 2 bases and J 8 bases; bases outside gene matches: 9. CDR3 in amino acids: CASSLRKTGGGGYTF. DNA of the CDR3: TGTGCCAGCAGTTTACGCAAGACAGGGGGAGGAGGCTACACCTTC.

This chain uses TRBV5-4 with TRBJ1-3; D gene unclear. From germline, CDR1 is SGHNT and CDR2 YYREEE (reference sequence). This CDR3 contains 15 residues. Trimming left V 6 bases short and J 11 bases short, with 24 bases between. The CDR3 protein is CASNPTGSLLVPIYF. As DNA, the CDR3 is TGTGCCAGCAACCCGACCGGGTCCCTCCTCGTCCCCATATATTTT.